The 5 T cell receptor beta chains in this list originate from one sample, sequenced in a study of blood T cell repertoires in COVID-19 (dated by TCRdb to about 2020). Library creation used the immunoSEQ multiplex PCR assay. TCRdb retrieved this table from immuneACCESS and kept in-frame rearrangements only. Not all clones are present; in checked studies, unresolved V genes account for under half, and no reason is known for the remainder. This sample holds fewer than 45,000 clones; 85% to 90% were observed only once. Approximately 15% of the sample is taken by the ten largest. Sequencing was performed on peripheral blood. These receptors were taken from a human donor in a cohort sampled during active COVID-19.

The chain joins TRBV5-1 to TRBJ2-2, with 9 bases lining up with TRBD1. Germline assignment: CDR1 SGHRS and CDR2 YFSETQ. The V and J ends lost 2 bases and 3 bases, in that order; junction bases with no gene match: 2. This CDR3 region has 15 residues. The CDR3 coding sequence is TGCGCCAGCAGCTTTCGGACAGGGGACACCGGGGAGCTGTTTTTT. This translates into CASSFRTGDTGELFF.

The chain is built from TRBV6-2 or TRBV6-3 and TRBJ1-1; D is unresolved. The CDR3 length is 15 residues. Trimming took off 0 bases at V and 2 bases at J, with 10 bases between the two ends. CDR1 is MNHEY and CDR2 is SVGEGT in the germline V gene. The CDR3 here is CASSYSSGVNTEAFF. The DNA of the CDR3 is TGTGCCAGCAGTTACTCGAGCGGGGTAAACACTGAAGCTTTCTTT.

The CDR3 coding sequence is TGTGCCACCAGTGAGTCTAGCGGGGGGGAATACAATGAGCAGTTCTTC. It translates to CATSESSGGEYNEQFF. The chain combines TRBV24-1 with TRBJ2-1, with 12 bases matching TRBD2. After removal of 4 bases from V and 4 bases from J, the junction contained 4 bases not matched to a gene. Germline V CDR1 and CDR2: KGHDR, SFDVKD. The CDR3 extends over 16 amino acids.

The rearrangement uses TRBV7-2 and TRBJ2-5; 12 bases align to TRBD2. Germline lookup yields CDR1 SGHTA and CDR2 FQGNSA. The CDR3 loop spans 15 amino acids. The V and J ends lost 4 bases and 4 bases, in that order; junction bases with no gene match: 4. CDR3 nucleotide sequence: TGTGCCAGCAGCTCTCTAGCGGGGGGGAGAGAGACCCAGTACTTC. Translating it yields CASSSLAGGRETQYF.

J is TRBJ2-7 and V is TRBV7-2; possibly TRBD1 for D (6 bases). The V end lost 1 base, the J end lost 2 bases, and 9 bases lay between the germline ends. The germline V gene has CDR1 SGHTA and CDR2 FQGNSA. The CDR3 spans 14 residues. In nucleotides, the CDR3 is TGTGCCAGCAGCTTAGAACAGGGACCCTACGAGCAGTACTTC. Protein sequence: CASSLEQGPYEQYF. Full variable domain (missing parts from reference TRBV7-2 and TRBJ2-7): GAGVSQSPSNKVTEKGKDVELRCDPISGHTALYWYRQSLGQGLEFLIYFQGNSAPDKSGLPSDRFSAERTGGSVSTLTIQRTQQEDSAVYLCASSLEQGPYEQYFGPGTRLTVT.